This T cell receptor beta chain was sequenced in a study of blood T cell repertoires in COVID-19. Study summary: Sources were T cells, B-cell-depleted T cells, or PBMCs; the material itself was cDNA or gDNA.

The protocol was immunoSEQ multiplex PCR, while the TCRdb copy is restricted to in-frame clones and leaves out a portion. Counted here are about 380,000 clones, 85% to 90% occurring once; the ten biggest clones make up approximately 1.2%. Individuals drawn from around 24 US areas were about 18 to 90 years old. Participant-reported clinical history was the basis for cohort assignment. With 2 bases removed from V and 6 bases from J, the gap between germline ends came to 14 bases. This CDR3 has 14 residues. Germline assignment: CDR1 SGHDT and CDR2 YYEEEE. This clonotype was sampled from a woman under 30 who had recovered from COVID-19. The sample taken for sequencing was PBMCs or T cells enriched from blood (not recorded which). The V gene is TRBV5-6, the J gene TRBJ1-2; no clear D gene. CDR3 DNA: TGTGCCAGCAGCTTCCAGGTGGGTGACCATGGCTACACCTTC. Its translation is CASSFQVGDHGYTF.